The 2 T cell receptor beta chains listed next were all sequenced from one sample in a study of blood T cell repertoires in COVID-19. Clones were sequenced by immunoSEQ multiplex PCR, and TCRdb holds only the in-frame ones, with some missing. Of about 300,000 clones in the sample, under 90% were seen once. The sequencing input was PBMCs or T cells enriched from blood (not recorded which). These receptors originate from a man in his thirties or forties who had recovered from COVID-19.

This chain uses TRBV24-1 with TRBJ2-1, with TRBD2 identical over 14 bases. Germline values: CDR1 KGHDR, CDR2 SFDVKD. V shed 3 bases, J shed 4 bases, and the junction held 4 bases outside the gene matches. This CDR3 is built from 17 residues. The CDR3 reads CATSDRTSGRNYNEQFF. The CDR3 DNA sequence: TGTGCCACCAGTGATAGGACTAGCGGGAGGAATTACAATGAGCAGTTCTTC.

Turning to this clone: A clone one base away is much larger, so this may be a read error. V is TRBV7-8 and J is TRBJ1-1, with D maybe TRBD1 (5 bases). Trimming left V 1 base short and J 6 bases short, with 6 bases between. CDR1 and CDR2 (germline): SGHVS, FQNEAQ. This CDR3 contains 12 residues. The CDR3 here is CASSLGGAEAFF. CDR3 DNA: TGTGCCAGCAGCTTAGGGGGCGCTGAAGCTTTCTTT.